The clone carrying this T cell receptor (beta chain) was observed a few times. This specimen belongs to a study of blood T cell repertoires in COVID-19. Study-wide background: Whether acute or convalescent, the COVID-19 samples came from the United States, Italy and Spain.

Per the original data handling: Reference gene primer amplification gave nucleated cell count estimates. Some clones are missing from TCRdb's copy, which holds only in-frame ones; the method was immunoSEQ multiplex PCR. The V and J calls and clone size were taken over from that table, and D and trimming were inferred from the DNA. The sample lists around 100,000 clones, 70% to 80% occurring once. The TCR was taken from a man between 65 and 79 years old with active or convalescent COVID-19. Sequencing was performed on peripheral blood.

CDR3 nucleotides: TGTGCCAGCAGCCGCATCGGGACAGGGGATTACGAGCAGTACTTC. Translating gives CASSRIGTGDYEQYF. The gene calls are TRBV11-2 and TRBJ2-7, with 10 nucleotides matching TRBD1. Germline lookup yields CDR1 SGHAT and CDR2 FQNNGV. Trimming removed 5 bases from V and 4 bases from J; junction bases left unmatched: 8. The CDR3 spans 15 residues.